The text below deals with one TCR beta chain. Its matching antigen is unknown. Profiling relied on immunoSEQ multiplex PCR, and the TCRdb table lists in-frame clones only, not all of them. Of about 800,000 clones listed, about 96% were seen once; the top ten hold less than 0.25%. This CDR3 spans 14 amino acids. Germline V gene sequence: CDR1 SEHNR, CDR2 FQNEAQ (reference sequence). Trimming removed 2 bases at V and 0 bases at J, with 2 bases between. The source of the sample is a study of shared clonotypes between healthy human individuals. As for the study in general: There were three CD4 naive, three CD4 memory, two CD8 naive and one CD8 memory plates per donor.

Broader study findings: Among non-shared clonotypes, generation probabilities were lower than among those shared by all four donors. Despite large depth, sorted-subset datasets appeared incompletely sequenced. Relative to memory subsets, naive subsets generally showed larger estimated richness.

Cells designated naive CD8 were CD45RO-negative and were positively selected for CCR7, with terminally differentiated effector memory CD45RA+ cells excluded. This receptor was identified in a man aged 30 to 45 in good health. Sequencing used naive CD8+ T cells sorted from blood. The chain joins TRBV7-9 to TRBJ2-6; D is uncertain. The CDR3 nucleotides are TGTGCCAGCAGCTTAATCTCTGGGGCCAACGTCCTGACTTTC. This codes for CASSLISGANVLTF.